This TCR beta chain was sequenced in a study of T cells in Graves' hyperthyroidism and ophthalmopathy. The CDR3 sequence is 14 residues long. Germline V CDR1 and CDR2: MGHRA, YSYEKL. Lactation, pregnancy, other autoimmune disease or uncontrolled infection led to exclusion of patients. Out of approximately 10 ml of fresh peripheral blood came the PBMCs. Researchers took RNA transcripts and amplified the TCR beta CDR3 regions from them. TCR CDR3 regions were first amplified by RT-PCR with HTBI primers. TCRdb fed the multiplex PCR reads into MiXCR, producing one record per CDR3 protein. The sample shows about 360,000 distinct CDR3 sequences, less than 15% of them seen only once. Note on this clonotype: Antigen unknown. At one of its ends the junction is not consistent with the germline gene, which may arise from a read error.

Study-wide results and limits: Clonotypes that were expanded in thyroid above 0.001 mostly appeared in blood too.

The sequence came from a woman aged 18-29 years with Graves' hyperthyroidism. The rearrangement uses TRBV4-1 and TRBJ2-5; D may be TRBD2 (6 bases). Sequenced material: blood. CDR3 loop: CASSQGPSEETRYF. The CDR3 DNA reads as TGCGCCAGCAGCCAAGGGCCTAGCGAGGAGACCCGGTACTTC.